The following is a TCR beta chain sequence with its context. As yet, its antigen is unknown. CDR1 and CDR2 from the germline V gene are LNHDA and SQIVND (reference sequence). The V segment lost 2 bases and the J segment 2 bases; nucleotides outside the gene matches: 8. The CDR3 has 16 residues. These data belong to a study of ipilimumab plus nivolumab after autologous stem cell transplantation. About the research overall: Typical patient got a handful of ipilimumab doses and roughly 8 nivolumab doses (median).

Overall study results and limits: Authors suggest TCR repertoire, Treg phenotype and gut microbiota support further study.

Patients got ipilimumab 1 mg/kg beginning 14 to 28 days post-transplant. The table came from immunoSEQ multiplex PCR; TCRdb's copy has only in-frame clones and leaves some out. Here the sample spans fewer than 95,000 clones, more than 80% being singletons. This TCR was recovered from a male donor with diffuse large B-cell lymphoma. The source material was PBMCs, sampled in a trial of ipilimumab plus nivolumab as post-transplant consolidation. The chain employs TRBV19 and TRBJ2-5; 7 nucleotides align to TRBD2. The CDR3 DNA sequence: TGTGCCAGTAGTATATCAGCCCAGGGAGGGCAAGAGACCCAGTACTTC. As protein: CASSISAQGGQETQYF.